Below, one T cell receptor beta chain is given with its context. Germline CDR1 reads DFQATT; CDR2 reads SNEGSKA (reference sequence). The CDR3 is 15 residues long. With 5 bases removed from V and 5 bases from J, the gap between germline ends came to 22 bases. The data derive from a study of early T cells in non-severe SARS-CoV-2 infection. TCRdb re-called the 5' RACE reads through MiXCR, storing one row per CDR3 protein. The sample lists more than 20,000 distinct CDR3 sequences; roughly 4% were seen once. This sequence was found in an adult who was a healthcare worker with PCR-confirmed SARS-CoV-2 infection or an uninfected control (not recorded which). This rearrangement joins TRBV20-1 to TRBJ2-7; D perhaps matches TRBD1 (6 bases). The sample taken for sequencing was whole blood. The CDR3 DNA is TGCAGTGCTGGTGAGGGGACACCGGGTACCGACGAGCAGTACTTC. Translated, it gives CSAGEGTPGTDEQYF.